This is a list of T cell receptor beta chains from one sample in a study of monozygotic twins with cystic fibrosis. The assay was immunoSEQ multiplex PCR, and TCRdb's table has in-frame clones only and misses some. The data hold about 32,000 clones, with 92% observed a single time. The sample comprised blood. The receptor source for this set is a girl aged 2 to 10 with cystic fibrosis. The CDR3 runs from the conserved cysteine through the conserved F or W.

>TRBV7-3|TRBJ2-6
CASSIDSSGANVLTF
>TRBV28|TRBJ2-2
CASRLQGNTGELFF
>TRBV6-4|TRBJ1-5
CASSEGGSNQPQHF
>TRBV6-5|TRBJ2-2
CASQNTGELFF
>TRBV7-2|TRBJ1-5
CASSQRVGSNQPQHF
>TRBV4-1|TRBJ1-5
CASSQGLNQPQHF
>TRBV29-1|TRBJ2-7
CSVEPGRGIHEQYF
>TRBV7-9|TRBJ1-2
CASSLARDGYTF
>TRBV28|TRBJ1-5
CASHSWDSRDTNQPQHF
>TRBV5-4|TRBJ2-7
CASSLVGANEQYF
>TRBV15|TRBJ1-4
CATSLARNEKLFF
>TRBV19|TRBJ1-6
CASSISSSYNSPLHF
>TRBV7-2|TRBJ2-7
CASSLFIDEQYF
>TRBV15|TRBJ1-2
CATSREENHAYGYTF
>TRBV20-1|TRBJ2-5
CSAEGAETQYF
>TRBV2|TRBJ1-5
CASSVGGNQPQHF
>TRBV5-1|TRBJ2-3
CASSLGQTSTDTQYF
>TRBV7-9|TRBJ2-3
CASSLGGEVVDTQYF
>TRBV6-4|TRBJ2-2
CASSPTAGESTGELFF
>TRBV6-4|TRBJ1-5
CASSVRPGPQPQHF
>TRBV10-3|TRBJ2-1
CAISERLAGASYNEQFF
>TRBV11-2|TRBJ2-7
CASSFGAGSMDEQYF
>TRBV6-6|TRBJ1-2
CASSYTQGGYTF
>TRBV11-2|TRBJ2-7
CASSPRDSRYEQYF
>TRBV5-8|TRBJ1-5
CASSLYGGFNQPQHF
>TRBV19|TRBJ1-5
CASNSQGANNQPQHF
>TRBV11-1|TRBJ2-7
CASSSKITSGPIPYEQYF
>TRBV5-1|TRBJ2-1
CASSWVTGVSYNEQFF
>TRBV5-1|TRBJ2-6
CASSSPWTGSPSGANVLTF
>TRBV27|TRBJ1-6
CAAGQGSSYNSPLHF
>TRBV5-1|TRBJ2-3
CASSLGGEVDTQYF
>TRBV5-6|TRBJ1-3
CASSSGRTGNTIYF
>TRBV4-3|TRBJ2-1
CASSLLRDFYNEQFF
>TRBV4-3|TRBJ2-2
CASSQEPPTGELFF
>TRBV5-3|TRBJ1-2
CARSHTGTGGQNNYGYTF
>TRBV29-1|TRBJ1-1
CSVLPGRKKRTEAFF
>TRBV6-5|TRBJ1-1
CASSYGTGAEAFF
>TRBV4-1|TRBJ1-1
CASSQVSKGNTEAFF
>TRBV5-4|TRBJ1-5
CASSRSPINQPQHF
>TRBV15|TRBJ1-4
CATSPGATNEKLFF
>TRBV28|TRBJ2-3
CASSSGTPTDTQYF
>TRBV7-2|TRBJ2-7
CASSSPWTGAYEQYF
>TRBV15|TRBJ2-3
CATSVDSGRATDTQYF
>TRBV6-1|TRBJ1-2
CASGSEGRVYGYTF
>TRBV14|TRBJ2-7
CASSPSGGIHEQYF
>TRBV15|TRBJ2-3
CATSRDRFQGAGTDTQYF
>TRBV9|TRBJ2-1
CASSVESGGPDEQFF
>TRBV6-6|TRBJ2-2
CATQREGNTGELFF
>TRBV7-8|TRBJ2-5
CASTLPGTSVVVGTQYF
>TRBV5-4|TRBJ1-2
CASSFEILEGYTF
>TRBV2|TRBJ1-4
CASSEGTGGLKEKLFF
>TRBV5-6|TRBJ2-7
CASSFGQLYEQYF
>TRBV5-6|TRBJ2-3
CASSLASGVPSTDTQYF
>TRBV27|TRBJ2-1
CASSSYNNEQFF